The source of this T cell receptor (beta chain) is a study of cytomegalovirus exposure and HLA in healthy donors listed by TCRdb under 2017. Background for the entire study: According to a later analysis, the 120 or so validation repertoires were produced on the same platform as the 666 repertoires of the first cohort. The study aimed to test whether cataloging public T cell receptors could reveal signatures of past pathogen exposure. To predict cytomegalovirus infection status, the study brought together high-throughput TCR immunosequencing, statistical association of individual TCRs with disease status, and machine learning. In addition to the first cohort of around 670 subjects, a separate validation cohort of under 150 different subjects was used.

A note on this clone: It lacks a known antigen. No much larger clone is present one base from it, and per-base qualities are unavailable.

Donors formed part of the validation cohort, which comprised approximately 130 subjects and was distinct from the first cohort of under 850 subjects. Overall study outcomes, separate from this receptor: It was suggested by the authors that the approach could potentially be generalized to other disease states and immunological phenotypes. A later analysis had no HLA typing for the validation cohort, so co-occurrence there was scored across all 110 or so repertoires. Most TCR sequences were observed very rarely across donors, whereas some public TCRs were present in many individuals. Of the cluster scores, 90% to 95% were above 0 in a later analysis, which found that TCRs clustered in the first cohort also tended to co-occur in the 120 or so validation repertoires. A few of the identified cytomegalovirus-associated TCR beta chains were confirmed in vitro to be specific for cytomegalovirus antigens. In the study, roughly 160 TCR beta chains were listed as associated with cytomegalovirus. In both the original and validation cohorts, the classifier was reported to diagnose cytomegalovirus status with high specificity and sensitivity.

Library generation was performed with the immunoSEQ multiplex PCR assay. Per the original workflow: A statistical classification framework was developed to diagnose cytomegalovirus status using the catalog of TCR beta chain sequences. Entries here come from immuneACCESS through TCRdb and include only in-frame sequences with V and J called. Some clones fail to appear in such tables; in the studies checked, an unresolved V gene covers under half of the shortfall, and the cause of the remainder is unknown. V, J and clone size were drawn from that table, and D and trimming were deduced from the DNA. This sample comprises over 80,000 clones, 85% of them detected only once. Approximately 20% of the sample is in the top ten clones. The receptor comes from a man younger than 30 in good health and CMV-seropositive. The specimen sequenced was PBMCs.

The DNA reads as follows: TGTGCCAGCAGCCAAGAGCCCGCAGGGTCTGGGGCCAACGTCCTGACTTTC. It is translated as CASSQEPAGSGANVLTF. The rearranged segments are TRBV4-2 and TRBJ2-6; TRBD1 might be the D gene, on 5 matching bases. Relative to germline, V is 0 bases shorter and J is 1 base shorter, with 10 bases between their ends. In the germline V gene, CDR1 corresponds to LGHNA and CDR2 to YNFKEQ. The CDR3 numbers 17 residues from cysteine through phenylalanine. Here the CDR3 DNA is all that survives: 51 bases in frame from base 1.